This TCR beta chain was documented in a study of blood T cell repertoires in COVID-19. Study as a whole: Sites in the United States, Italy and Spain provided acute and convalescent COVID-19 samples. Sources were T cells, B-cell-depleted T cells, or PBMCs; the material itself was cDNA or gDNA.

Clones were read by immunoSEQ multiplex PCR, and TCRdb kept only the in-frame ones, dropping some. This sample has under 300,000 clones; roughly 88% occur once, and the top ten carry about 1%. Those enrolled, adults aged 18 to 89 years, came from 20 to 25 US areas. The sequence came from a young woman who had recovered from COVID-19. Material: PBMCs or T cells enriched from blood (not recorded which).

CDR3 region: CASSLEGQGDNSPLHF. DNA of the CDR3: TGTGCCAGCAGCTTGGAAGGACAGGGGGATAATTCACCCCTCCACTTT. The chain couples TRBV5-4 to TRBJ1-6; 10 positions match TRBD1. J lost 5 bases, V lost 0 bases, and 2 bases had no gene match. This CDR3 contains 16 residues. CDR1 and CDR2 from the germline V gene are SGHNT and YYREEE (reference sequence).